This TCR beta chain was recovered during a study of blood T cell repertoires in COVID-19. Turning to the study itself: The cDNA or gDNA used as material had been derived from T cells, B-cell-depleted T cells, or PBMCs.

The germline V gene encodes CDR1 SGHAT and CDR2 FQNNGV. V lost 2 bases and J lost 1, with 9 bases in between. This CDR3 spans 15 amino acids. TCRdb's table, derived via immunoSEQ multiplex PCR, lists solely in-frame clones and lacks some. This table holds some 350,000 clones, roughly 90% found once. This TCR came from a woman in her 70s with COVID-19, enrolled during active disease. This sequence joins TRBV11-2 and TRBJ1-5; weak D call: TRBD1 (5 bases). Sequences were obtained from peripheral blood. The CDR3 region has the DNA TGTGCCAGCAGCTTACAGGGAACGAGCAATCAGCCCCAGCATTTT. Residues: CASSLQGTSNQPQHF. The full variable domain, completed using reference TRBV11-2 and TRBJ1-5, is EAGVAQSPRYKIIEKRQSVAFWCNPISGHATLYWYQQILGQGPKLLIQFQNNGVVDDSQLPKDRFSAERLKGVDSTLKIQPAKLEDSAVYLCASSLQGTSNQPQHFGDGTRLSIL.